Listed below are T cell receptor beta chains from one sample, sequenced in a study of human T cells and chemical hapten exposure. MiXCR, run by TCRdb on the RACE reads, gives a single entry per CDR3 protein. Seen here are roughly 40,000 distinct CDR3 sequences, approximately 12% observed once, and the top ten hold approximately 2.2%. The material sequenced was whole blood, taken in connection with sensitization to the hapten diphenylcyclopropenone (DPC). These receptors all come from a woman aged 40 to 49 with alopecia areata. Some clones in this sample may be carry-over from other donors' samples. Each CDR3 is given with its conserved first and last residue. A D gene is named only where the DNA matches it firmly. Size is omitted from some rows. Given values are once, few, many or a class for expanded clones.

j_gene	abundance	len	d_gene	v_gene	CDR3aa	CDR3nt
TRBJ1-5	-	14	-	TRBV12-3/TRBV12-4	CASSGGERNQPQHF	TGTGCCAGCAGTGGAGGGGAACGCAATCAGCCCCAGCATTTT
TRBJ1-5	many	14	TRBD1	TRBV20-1	CSAEDRGRELPQHF	TGCAGTGCCGAAGACAGGGGGCGGGAGCTGCCCCAGCATTTT
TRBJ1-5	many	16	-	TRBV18	CASSPDAGDGNQPQHF	TGTGCCAGCTCACCAGACGCAGGAGACGGCAATCAGCCCCAGCATTTT
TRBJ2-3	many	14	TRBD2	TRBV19	CASSVTSGTDTQYF	TGTGCCAGTAGCGTAACTAGCGGCACAGATACGCAGTATTTT
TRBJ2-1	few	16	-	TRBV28	CASSGPTGASYNEQFF	TGTGCCAGCAGTGGTCCGACGGGGGCCTCCTACAATGAGCAGTTCTTC
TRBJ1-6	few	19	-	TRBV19	CASRGGALGTFLPNSPLHF	TGTGCCAGTAGAGGGGGTGCCCTAGGGACCTTCCTACCCAATTCACCCCTCCACTTT
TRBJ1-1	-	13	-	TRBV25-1	CASRVTFEGEAFF	TGTGCCAGCAGGGTCACCTTTGAGGGGGAAGCTTTCTTT
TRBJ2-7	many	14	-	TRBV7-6	CASSLNDNYYEQYF	TGTGCCAGCAGCTTAAACGACAACTACTACGAGCAGTACTTC
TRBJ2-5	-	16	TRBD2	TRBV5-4	CASSLGLAGRGETQYF	TGTGCCAGCAGCTTGGGACTAGCGGGAAGGGGGGAGACCCAGTACTTC
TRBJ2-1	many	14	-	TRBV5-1	CASSLAGQYNEQFF	TGCGCCAGCAGCTTGGCTGGGCAGTACAATGAGCAGTTCTTC
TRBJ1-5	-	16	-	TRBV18	CASSAEDGISNQPQHF	TGTGCCAGCTCAGCAGAAGACGGAATAAGCAATCAGCCCCAGCATTTT